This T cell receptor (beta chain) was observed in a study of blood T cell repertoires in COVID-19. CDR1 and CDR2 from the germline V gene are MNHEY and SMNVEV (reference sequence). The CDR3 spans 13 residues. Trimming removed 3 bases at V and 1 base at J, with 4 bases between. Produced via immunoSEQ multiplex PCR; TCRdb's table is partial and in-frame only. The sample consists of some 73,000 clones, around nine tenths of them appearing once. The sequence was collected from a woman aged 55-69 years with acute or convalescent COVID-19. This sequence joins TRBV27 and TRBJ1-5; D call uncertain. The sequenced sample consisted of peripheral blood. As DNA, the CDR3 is TGTGCCAGCAGTTTGAGGAGCAATCAGCCCCAGCATTTT. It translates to CASSLRSNQPQHF.